The 15 T cell receptor beta chains listed next were all sequenced from one sample in a study of T cells after yellow fever vaccination. MiXCR, run by TCRdb on the 5' RACE reads, gives a single entry per CDR3 protein. This sample has a few hundred thousand distinct CDR3 sequences, with approximately 7% found just once. The material sequenced was PBMCs, taken approximately 40 days after the first yellow fever vaccination. The receptors shown here come from a man in his late teens or twenties who received the YFV17D yellow fever vaccine.

This clonotype was seen a few times. The chain carries TRBV5-1 and TRBJ2-2; TRBD2 matches 8 bases. This CDR3 is built from 17 residues. Trimming removed 0 bases from V and 4 bases from J; junction bases left unmatched: 8. From germline, CDR1 is SGHRS and CDR2 YFSETQ. CDR3: CASSLVTSGWVTGELFF. Written as DNA, the CDR3 is TGCGCCAGCAGCTTGGTCACTAGCGGCTGGGTCACCGGGGAGCTGTTTTTT.

This clonotype was seen a handful of times. V usage is TRBV11-2 and J usage is TRBJ2-1, with 13 bases fitting TRBD2. Trimming at V came to 5 bases and at J to 0 bases, leaving 7 bases not matched to a gene. The CDR3 has 18 residues. The germline V gene encodes CDR1 SGHAT and CDR2 FQNNGV. The CDR3 sequence: CASSAGTSGVSSYNEQFF. CDR3 DNA sequence: TGTGCCAGCAGCGCCGGGACTAGCGGGGTTAGCTCCTACAATGAGCAGTTCTTC. Full variable domain (remainder filled in from reference TRBV11-2 and TRBJ2-1): EAGVAQSPRYKIIEKRQSVAFWCNPISGHATLYWYQQILGQGPKLLIQFQNNGVVDDSQLPKDRFSAERLKGVDSTLKIQPAKLEDSAVYLCASSAGTSGVSSYNEQFFGPGTRLTVL.

V and J are TRBV30 and TRBJ2-7; D remains unclear. Germline V gene data show CDR1 as GTSNPN and CDR2 as SVGIG (reference sequence). The CDR3 has 13 amino acids. V lost 0 bases and J 2 bases, leaving 8 bases between the germline ends. For the CDR3, the DNA is TGTGCCTGGAGTGTGGGCCGTCCCTACGAGCAGTACTTC. Protein: CAWSVGRPYEQYF.

This clonotype was seen more than once but under ten times. J is TRBJ2-2 and V is TRBV19; D not certain. V lost 1 base and J lost 6, with 9 bases in between. Germline V CDR1 and CDR2: LNHDA, SQIVND (reference sequence). The CDR3 is 14 residues long. The DNA of the CDR3 is TGTGCCAGTAGTATAGTATCGGGTGCCGGGGAGCTGTTTTTT. Its translation is CASSIVSGAGELFF.

This clonotype was recorded a few times. The chain couples TRBV7-9 to TRBJ1-2; D ambiguous. V was cut by 1 base and J by 0 bases, with 15 bases left in between. CDR1 is SEHNR and CDR2 is FQNEAQ in the germline V gene (reference sequence). The CDR3 runs to 17 residues. The CDR3 loop reads CASSLVSWRQPNYGYTF. The CDR3 nucleotides read TGTGCCAGCAGCTTAGTGAGTTGGCGTCAGCCTAACTATGGCTACACCTTC.

This clonotype was seen only a few times. V usage is TRBV5-6 and J usage is TRBJ1-2; 8 bases agree with TRBD1. Germline values: CDR1 SGHDT, CDR2 YYEEEE. This CDR3 region has 15 residues. Germline trimming cut 4 bases from V and 4 bases from J; bases unmatched to any gene: 9. The DNA of the CDR3 is TGTGCCAGCAGCCAATGGGACAGGAGGTCCTATGGCTACACCTTC. It yields the protein CASSQWDRRSYGYTF.

This clonotype was seen only a few times. The rearrangement uses TRBV11-2 and TRBJ2-2, with 7 bases fitting TRBD1. Germline V gene lookup returns CDR1 SGHAT and CDR2 FQNNGV. CDR3 size: 18 residues. J lost 6 bases, V lost 2 bases, and 15 bases had no gene match. This CDR3 reads CASSLSQSPDRAAGELFF. The CDR3 nucleotides are TGTGCCAGCAGCTTATCTCAGTCCCCCGACAGGGCGGCCGGGGAGCTGTTTTTT.

J is TRBJ1-1 and V is TRBV18; 8 bases align to TRBD1. This CDR3 contains 16 residues. The ends lost 0 bases at V and 1 base at J; junction bases unmatched: 4. Germline values: CDR1 KGHSH, CDR2 LQKENI. The CDR3 loop is CASSPPLQGENTEAFF. DNA of the CDR3: TGTGCCAGCTCACCACCGTTACAGGGGGAGAACACTGAAGCTTTCTTT.

This clonotype was counted ten times or more. V and J are TRBV5-4 and TRBJ1-1, with TRBD1 matching over 11 bases. CDR1 and CDR2 from the germline V gene are SGHNT and YYREEE (reference sequence). Unmatched junction bases numbered 3, after V lost 2 bases and J lost 3 bases. This CDR3 contains 15 residues. The CDR3 is CASSFPGQGDTEAFF. The CDR3 DNA sequence: TGTGCCAGCAGCTTCCCGGGACAGGGGGACACTGAAGCTTTCTTT.

This clonotype was seen repeatedly, ten times or more. The chain employs TRBV10-3 and TRBJ2-3; perhaps TRBD2 as D (5 bases). The CDR3 covers 13 residues. Trimming cost V 7 bases and J 3 bases, with 11 bases left between them. Germline V gives CDR1 ENHRY, CDR2 SYGVKD. CDR3 residues: CAITSPGTDTQYF. The CDR3 coding sequence is TGTGCCATCACGAGCCCGGGGACAGATACGCAGTATTTT.

This clonotype has ten or more counts. V gene TRBV20-1 combines with J gene TRBJ2-3; 10 bases line up with TRBD2. Germline V lookup: CDR1 DFQATT, CDR2 SNEGSKA (reference sequence). The CDR3 covers 17 residues. The ends lost 6 bases at V and 1 base at J; junction bases unmatched: 13. The CDR3 sequence: CSARWASGGRRTDTQYF. In DNA form, the CDR3 reads TGCAGTGCACGATGGGCTAGCGGGGGTCGACGCACAGATACGCAGTATTTT.

This clonotype was counted at least ten times. The V and J genes are TRBV3-1 and TRBJ2-3; 8 positions match TRBD2. After removal of 0 bases from V and 7 bases from J, the junction contained 9 bases not matched to a gene. The germline V gene encodes CDR1 LGHDT and CDR2 YNNKEL (reference sequence). This CDR3 comprises 16 residues. CDR3 protein: CASSQDPGGARNTQYF. DNA of the CDR3: TGTGCCAGCAGCCAAGATCCCGGGGGGGCCCGCAATACGCAGTATTTT.

V gene TRBV11-3 combines with J gene TRBJ2-3; D unresolved. This CDR3 comprises 13 residues. The germline gives CDR1 SGHNT, CDR2 YENEEA. Trimming removed 3 bases from V and 11 bases from J, with 15 bases in between. CDR3 coding DNA: TGTGCCAGCAGCTTCGGAGACTCCCCGGAGCAGTATTTT. This gives the protein CASSFGDSPEQYF.

This clonotype has a count of ten or more. The rearrangement uses TRBV5-1 and TRBJ1-3; the D is unclear. Trimming pared 0 bases from V and 0 bases from J, leaving 7 bases between. This CDR3 is built from 15 residues. Looked up from germline, CDR1 is SGHRS and CDR2 is YFSETQ. The CDR3 coding sequence is TGCGCCAGCAGCTTGGCGGGCGGCTCTGGAAACACCATATATTTT. Protein sequence: CASSLAGGSGNTIYF.

There are a few counts of this clonotype. At one boundary the junction diverges from the germline segment, which might be a read error. The rearrangement links TRBV9 to TRBJ2-1; possible D gene TRBD2, 6 bases. Germline-derived CDR1 and CDR2 are SGDLS and YYNGEE. The CDR3 extends over 14 amino acids. CDR3 DNA sequence: TGTGCCAGCAGCGCCGCTAGCGCCCGCAATAAGCAGTTCTTC. Translation gives CASSAASARNKQFF.